The 28 T cell receptor beta chains below were found in one sample sequenced in a study of blood T cell repertoires in COVID-19. Profiling relied on immunoSEQ multiplex PCR, and the TCRdb table lists in-frame clones only, not all of them. Altogether 190,000 or so clones are present, approximately 87% being singletons, with the ten largest covering approximately 0.93%. The sample consisted of peripheral blood. Every receptor here comes from a woman aged 18-29 years who had recovered from COVID-19.

The rearrangement links TRBV11-1 to TRBJ2-3; no reliable D call. Germline V gene data show CDR1 as SGHAT and CDR2 as FQDESV (reference sequence). The CDR3 loop spans 13 amino acids. Trimming left V 5 bases short and J 6 bases short, with 12 bases between. As DNA, the CDR3 is TGTGCCAGCAGCCCGCTATTATCGGATACGCAGTATTTT. This gives the protein CASSPLLSDTQYF.

The gene calls are TRBV6-5 and TRBJ1-2; D uncertain. V shed 0 bases and J shed 3 bases, with 8 bases lying between them. The CDR3 length is 14 residues. In germline, CDR1 is MNHEY, CDR2 SVGAGI. CDR3 coding DNA: TGTGCCAGCAGTTACTCGGAGGCTCACTATGGCTACACCTTC. Translated: CASSYSEAHYGYTF.

The genes are TRBV29-1 and TRBJ1-1; 7 nucleotides agree with TRBD1. Germline lookup yields CDR1 SQVTM and CDR2 ANQGSEA. J was trimmed by 3 bases and V by 6 bases; bases with no gene match: 7. The CDR3 is 13 amino acids. CDR3 loop: CSVRQGRDTEAFF. DNA for the CDR3: TGCAGCGTGAGACAGGGTAGGGACACTGAAGCTTTCTTT.

V usage is TRBV7-9 and J usage is TRBJ1-2, with 9 bases that match TRBD1. Germline trimming cut 1 base from V and 5 bases from J; bases unmatched to any gene: 14. This CDR3 has 18 amino acids. Per the germline V gene, CDR1 is SEHNR and CDR2 is FQNEAQ (reference sequence). The CDR3 DNA reads TGTGCCAGCAGCTTAGGATGGGACAGGGACTTCCCTTGGTATGGCTACACCTTC. This codes for CASSLGWDRDFPWYGYTF.

This rearrangement joins TRBV27 to TRBJ1-2; 9 bases align to TRBD1. The ends lost 7 bases at V and 5 bases at J; junction bases unmatched: 14. Germline CDR1 reads MNHEY; CDR2 reads SMNVEV (reference sequence). The CDR3 has 16 amino acids. In nucleotides, the CDR3 is TGTGCCAGCACCTCAGGGGGACAGGGTGGCTGGTATGGCTACACCTTC. As protein: CASTSGGQGGWYGYTF.

This chain joins TRBV4-3 and TRBJ2-1, with a tentative D call TRBD1 (6 bases). The ends were cut back, 1 base at V and 14 bases at J, with 18 bases in the middle. This CDR3 region has 14 residues. Germline V gives CDR1 LGHNA, CDR2 YSLEER. The CDR3 sequence is CASSQARTVGVEFF. Written as DNA, the CDR3 is TGCGCCAGCAGCCAAGCTAGGACAGTAGGGGTGGAGTTCTTC.

This clone was recorded only once. This chain links TRBV11-1 with TRBJ1-3, with 10 nucleotides matching TRBD1. With 5 bases clipped from V and 1 base from J, the junction kept 5 bases outside the gene matches. Germline CDR1 is SGHAT and CDR2 is FQDESV (reference sequence). CDR3 size: 16 residues. CDR3 sequence reads: CASSRQGANSGNTIYF. The CDR3 DNA is TGTGCCAGCAGCCGACAGGGGGCCAATTCTGGAAACACCATATATTTT.

The V and J genes are TRBV11-2 and TRBJ2-6; 9 nucleotides align to TRBD1. Germline CDR1 is SGHAT and CDR2 is FQNNGV. The V and J ends lost 5 bases and 0 bases, in that order; junction bases with no gene match: 11. The length of the CDR3 is 19 residues. The CDR3, as DNA: TGTGCCAGCAGCCGATTAAGGACAGGGGAGGTCTCTGGGGCCAACGTCCTGACTTTC. Amino acid sequence: CASSRLRTGEVSGANVLTF.

This rearrangement joins TRBV9 to TRBJ1-6; 7 bases map to TRBD1. The CDR3 runs 15 residues. CDR1 and CDR2 from the germline V gene are SGDLS and YYNGEE. Germline trimming cut 4 bases from V and 2 bases from J; bases unmatched to any gene: 3. In DNA form, the CDR3 reads TGTGCCAGCAGCACAGGGACAGCCTATAATTCACCCCTCCACTTT. Its protein is CASSTGTAYNSPLHF.

The genes are TRBV7-9 and TRBJ1-2; TRBD1 matches 7 bases. CDR1 SEHNR and CDR2 FQNEAQ come from the germline V gene (reference sequence). This CDR3 is built from 14 residues. The trim removed 3 bases at V and 0 bases at J, leaving 1 base unmatched. CDR3 bases: TGTGCCAGCAGCTTCGGGACAGCTAACTATGGCTACACCTTC. Its protein product is CASSFGTANYGYTF.

The chain uses TRBV5-4 and TRBJ2-5; 14 nucleotides align to TRBD2. The germline CDR1 and CDR2 sequences are SGHNT and YYREEE (reference sequence). The ends lost 3 bases at V and 5 bases at J; junction bases unmatched: 9. CDR3 length equals 17 residues. The CDR3 sequence: CASSSPGTSGRLETQYF. CDR3 bases: TGTGCCAGCAGCTCCCCTGGGACTAGCGGGAGACTGGAGACCCAGTACTTC.

The rearrangement joins TRBV5-8 to TRBJ1-2; D remains ambiguous. The CDR3 has 13 amino acids. Per the germline V gene, CDR1 is SGHTS and CDR2 is YDEGEE. V gave up 2 bases and J gave up 2 bases, with 7 bases separating them. CDR3 in amino acids: CASSFEANYGYTF. Written as DNA, the CDR3 is TGTGCCAGCAGCTTCGAGGCGAACTATGGCTACACCTTC.

The chain is built from TRBV7-6 and TRBJ2-1, with unresolved D. The CDR3 length is 13 residues. CDR1 is SGHVS, CDR2 FNYEAQ, per germline. Deletions cut 0 bases from V and 7 bases from J, with 7 bases between. CDR3 sequence (DNA): TGTGCCAGCAGCTTAGCGCTAAGAAATGAGCAGTTCTTC. Translating gives CASSLALRNEQFF.

With regard to this clone: The junction departs from the called germline gene at one end, perhaps through a read error. The chain is built from TRBV5-1 and TRBJ1-5; TRBD1 might be the D (5 bases). This CDR3 region has 16 residues. CDR1 and CDR2 (germline): SGHRS, YFSETQ. CDR3 bases: TGCGCCCGCAGCTTGGGGCGGGGGGGAGCGGATCAGCCCCAGCATTTT. This translates into CARSLGRGGADQPQHF.

The chain employs TRBV7-2 and TRBJ2-3; TRBD2 matches at 8 bases. Losses at the gene ends were 4 bases for V and 1 base for J; bases not matched to a gene: 7. Germline CDR1 is SGHTA and CDR2 is FQGNSA. The CDR3 sequence is 16 residues long. The CDR3 here is CASSSSSTSGTDTQYF. For the CDR3, the DNA is TGTGCCAGCAGCTCCTCATCGACTAGCGGCACAGATACGCAGTATTTT.

This chain connects TRBV14 to TRBJ2-2; a weak D match, TRBD2 (6 bases). CDR1 is SGHDN and CDR2 is FVKESK in the germline V gene. V lost 4 bases and J 7 bases, leaving 13 bases between the germline ends. The CDR3 extends over 14 amino acids. The CDR3 coding sequence is TGTGCCAGCAGCCTGGGACTTCCGTACGGGGAGCTGTTTTTT. It translates to CASSLGLPYGELFF.

V and J are TRBV11-2 and TRBJ1-6; D gene unclear. Germline V gene data show CDR1 as SGHAT and CDR2 as FQNNGV. This CDR3 is built from 15 residues. V was clipped by 1 base and J by 9 bases, with 13 bases between them. The CDR3 nucleotides are TGTGCCAGCAGCTTAGGGTATGGTAGGAGTTCACCCCTCCACTTT. This translates into CASSLGYGRSSPLHF.

The chain carries TRBV19 and TRBJ1-2; possibly TRBD1 for D (5 bases). Trimming left V 1 base short and J 7 bases short, with 16 bases between. The CDR3 loop spans 15 amino acids. Germline CDR1 is LNHDA and CDR2 is SQIVND (reference sequence). Written as DNA, the CDR3 is TGTGCCAGTAGTATAGTTATTTCGGCAGGGTTTGGCTACACCTTC. It translates to CASSIVISAGFGYTF.

This CDR3 is CASSFGSSGWGEQFF. The CDR3 DNA reads TGTGCCAGCAGTTTCGGTTCTAGCGGGTGGGGGGAGCAGTTCTTC. This chain joins TRBV27 and TRBJ2-1, with 8 bases identical to TRBD2. V gave up 3 bases and J gave up 10 bases; unmatched junction bases: 11. CDR3 length equals 15 residues. Germline assignment: CDR1 MNHEY and CDR2 SMNVEV (reference sequence).

This chain joins TRBV4-3 and TRBJ2-1; TRBD1 matches 8 bases. V shed 1 base, J shed 7 bases, and the junction held 9 bases outside the gene matches. CDR1 and CDR2 (germline): LGHNA, YSLEER. The CDR3 extends over 16 amino acids. CDR3 sequence: CASSQGTGPRLNEQFF. DNA for the CDR3: TGCGCCAGCAGCCAAGGGACAGGGCCACGTTTAAATGAGCAGTTCTTC.

V gene TRBV5-1 combines with J gene TRBJ2-3; D is uncertain. The CDR3 extends over 15 amino acids. V lost 0 bases, J lost 2 bases, and 10 bases lay in between. Germline CDR1 reads SGHRS; CDR2 reads YFSETQ. CDR3 amino acids: CASSLARGTTDTQYF. As DNA, the CDR3 is TGCGCCAGCAGCTTGGCCCGCGGAACCACAGATACGCAGTATTTT.

J is TRBJ2-7 and V is TRBV7-9, with 8 bases lining up with TRBD1. The junction had 13 bases not matched to a gene; V was cut back by 10 bases and J by 5 bases. The CDR3 contains 14 residues. Looked up from germline, CDR1 is SEHNR and CDR2 is FQNEAQ (reference sequence). The CDR3 nucleotides read TGTGCCACCGACCCGGGACAGGTAATCCACGAGCAGTACTTC. Amino acid sequence: CATDPGQVIHEQYF. Full variable domain (missing parts from reference TRBV7-9 and TRBJ2-7): DTGVSQNPRHKITKRGQNVTFRCDPISEHNRLYWYRQTLGQGPEFLTYFQNEAQLEKSRLLSDRFSAERPKGSFSTLEIQRTEQGDSAMYLCATDPGQVIHEQYFGPGTRLTVT.

The J gene is TRBJ2-3, the V gene TRBV6-2 or TRBV6-3, with TRBD2 matching over 7 bases. Unmatched junction bases numbered 3, after V lost 0 bases and J lost 3 bases. Per germline, CDR1 MNHEY and CDR2 SVGEGT. The CDR3 is made up of 15 amino acids. This CDR3 reads CASSYSGGRTDTQYF. CDR3 nucleotide sequence: TGTGCCAGCAGTTACTCGGGCGGGAGAACAGATACGCAGTATTTT.

The chain employs TRBV4-2 and TRBJ1-2, with TRBD1 as a possible D gene (6 bases). Trimming removed 0 bases at V and 2 bases at J, with 10 bases between. Germline V lookup: CDR1 LGHNA, CDR2 YNFKEQ. CDR3 length: 15 residues. The CDR3: CASSQDFGQNYGYTF. The CDR3 DNA reads as TGTGCCAGCAGCCAAGATTTCGGACAGAACTATGGCTACACCTTC.

The genes are TRBV7-2 and TRBJ1-2; unclear D gene. Between the trimmed V and J ends, which lost 5 bases and 2 bases, there was a span of 12 bases. Germline loops: CDR1 SGHTA, CDR2 FQGNSA. CDR3 length: 14 amino acids. Here the CDR3 DNA reads TGTGCCAGCAGCGCCTCACAGTTCAACTATGGCTACACCTTC. As protein: CASSASQFNYGYTF.

V is TRBV9 and J is TRBJ2-7, with TRBD1 as a possible D gene (7 bases). V lost 1 base and J 5 bases, leaving 10 bases between the germline ends. The CDR3 has 13 residues. Germline assignment: CDR1 SGDLS and CDR2 YYNGEE. DNA for the CDR3: TGTGCCAGCAGCGTACAGGGGGGCGACGAGCAGTACTTC. Its protein is CASSVQGGDEQYF. Full variable domain (missing parts from reference TRBV9 and TRBJ2-7): DSGVTQTPKHLITATGQRVTLRCSPRSGDLSVYWYQQSLDQGLQFLIQYYNGEERAKGNILERFSAQQFPDLHSELNLSSLELGDSALYFCASSVQGGDEQYFGPGTRLTVT.

The V gene is TRBV5-1, the J gene TRBJ2-5; no clear D. Germline values: CDR1 SGHRS, CDR2 YFSETQ. V shed 0 bases and J shed 3 bases, with 9 bases lying between them. The CDR3 runs 14 residues. Here the CDR3 DNA reads TGCGCCAGCAGCTTGGGACATTTCGAAGAGACCCAGTACTTC. Its translation is CASSLGHFEETQYF.

This clone showed up just a few times. The V call is TRBV19, the J call TRBJ1-6; TRBD1 aligns across 8 bases. V trimming: 5 bases; J trimming: 6 bases; junction bases outside the gene matches: 6. This CDR3 comprises 15 residues. In germline, CDR1 is LNHDA, CDR2 SQIVND (reference sequence). This CDR3 reads CASSLQGGANSPLHF. The CDR3 DNA follows: TGTGCCAGTAGTCTACAGGGGGGGGCTAATTCACCCCTCCACTTT.